The 10 T cell receptor beta chains below all came from one sample that was sequenced in a study of shared clonotypes between healthy human individuals. Assay used: immunoSEQ multiplex PCR; TCRdb lists only in-frame clones, some missing. The table shows over 950,000 clones, with roughly 80% occurring only once. The sample was memory CD4+ T cells from PBMCs. This sample's subset: CD45RA-negative fraction. Receptors originate from a man younger than 30 in good health. Some clones in this sample may be carry-over from other donors' samples.

The genes are TRBV5-1 and TRBJ1-1; D perhaps matches TRBD1 (5 bases). V lost 4 bases to trimming and J lost 1 base, with 11 bases between them. The CDR3 is 14 residues long. From germline, CDR1 is SGHRS and CDR2 YFSETQ. The CDR3 spells CASSREGPNTEAFF. The CDR3 DNA follows: TGCGCCAGCAGCCGGGAGGGGCCGAACACTGAAGCTTTCTTT.

The chain recombines TRBV2 with TRBJ1-1; no clear D. CDR1 is SNHLY and CDR2 is FYNNEI in the germline V gene. V lost 3 bases and J 8 bases, leaving 7 bases between the germline ends. The CDR3 is 11 amino acids. The CDR3 region has the DNA TGTGCCAGCAGTGATGAAGAAGAAGCTTTCTTT. Translation: CASSDEEEAFF.

The chain recombines TRBV6-1 with TRBJ1-5; weak D call: TRBD1 (6 bases). Germline V gene data show CDR1 as MNHNS and CDR2 as SASEGT. Deletions cut 2 bases from V and 5 bases from J, with 10 bases between. The CDR3 length is 14 residues. CDR3 in amino acids: CASSESSGDQPQHF. Written as DNA, the CDR3 is TGTGCCAGCAGTGAAAGTTCAGGGGATCAGCCCCAGCATTTT.

Concerning this clone itself: In the same sample, other DNA sequences code for this CDR3. The rearrangement uses TRBV5-1 and TRBJ2-7; 7 bases line up with TRBD1. V lost 4 bases to trimming and J lost 6 bases; unmatched junction nucleotides: 7. The CDR3 is made up of 13 amino acids. Germline V CDR1 and CDR2: SGHRS, YFSETQ. The CDR3 here is CASSRDRAGEQYF. The CDR3, as DNA: TGCGCCAGCAGCCGAGACAGGGCCGGCGAGCAGTACTTC.

This clone was seen only once. The chain combines TRBV28 with TRBJ2-5, with no clear D. CDR3 length equals 13 residues. Trimming stripped 3 bases from V and 5 bases from J, with 10 bases between. Looked up from germline, CDR1 is MDHEN and CDR2 is SYDVKM. The CDR3 DNA follows: TGTGCCAGCAGTTTCAAGCATAAGGAGACCCAGTACTTC. Its protein product is CASSFKHKETQYF. The full variable domain, rest sourced from reference TRBV28 and TRBJ2-5, is DVKVTQSSRYLVKRTGEKVFLECVQDMDHENMFWYRQDPGLGLRLIYFSYDVKMKEKGDIPEGYSVSREKKERFSLILESASTNQTSMYLCASSFKHKETQYFGPGTRLLVL.

This clone was picked up a small number of times. This chain joins TRBV7-3 and TRBJ1-1; a weak D match, TRBD1 (5 bases). This CDR3 contains 14 residues. Germline loops: CDR1 SGHTA, CDR2 FQGTGA. V gave up 0 bases and J gave up 7 bases, with 12 bases separating them. The CDR3 loop reads CASSLTSRGNEAFF. The CDR3 bases are TGTGCCAGCAGCTTAACATCCCGGGGCAATGAAGCTTTCTTT.

This clone was observed at least ten times. The genes are TRBV5-1 and TRBJ2-1; TRBD1 matches 8 bases. J gave up 6 bases and V 7 bases, and 3 bases lay outside the gene matches. The CDR3 covers 12 residues. CDR1 and CDR2 from the germline V gene are SGHRS and YFSETQ. This CDR3 is CASGQGRNEQFF. CDR3 sequence (DNA): TGCGCCAGCGGACAGGGACGCAATGAGCAGTTCTTC.

This clone was seen only once. The rearrangement uses TRBV7-9 and TRBJ1-2; TRBD1 matches 9 bases. CDR1 is SEHNR and CDR2 is FQNEAQ in the germline V gene (reference sequence). V lost 5 bases and J lost 7; bases outside the gene matches: 11. The CDR3 has 15 amino acids. The CDR3 DNA follows: TGTGCCAGCAGCGGCGGTCCGGGACAGGGTGTTGGCTACACCTTC. Amino acids: CASSGGPGQGVGYTF.

V is TRBV29-1 and J is TRBJ2-1; 10 positions agree with TRBD1. V lost 0 bases and J lost 7; bases outside the gene matches: 15. This CDR3 has 18 residues. The germline CDR1 and CDR2 sequences are SQVTM and ANQGSEA. The CDR3 here is CSVEDLATGGWAVNEQFF. CDR3 nucleotide sequence: TGCAGCGTTGAAGATCTTGCGACAGGGGGCTGGGCCGTGAATGAGCAGTTCTTC.

The chain is built from TRBV27 and TRBJ2-7, with 12 bases fitting TRBD2. This CDR3 has 15 amino acids. CDR1 MNHEY and CDR2 SMNVEV come from the germline V gene (reference sequence). The J segment lost 5 bases and the V segment lost 8 bases, leaving 10 bases of the junction unmatched. CDR3 DNA sequence: TGTGCCAGCGAATCGACTAGCGGGAGCATCCACGAGCAGTACTTC. This gives the protein CASESTSGSIHEQYF.